A single sample is the source of the 30 T cell receptor beta chains below, sequenced in a study of cytomegalovirus exposure and HLA in healthy donors. The repertoire was sequenced with immunoSEQ multiplex PCR; TCRdb's copy has only in-frame clones and lacks some. The data contain more than 250,000 clones, 87% of them singletons. Input material: PBMCs. The receptors were sampled from a woman in her twenties or thirties in good health and CMV-seropositive.

This chain uses TRBV5-1 with TRBJ2-1, with D maybe TRBD2 (6 bases). This CDR3 is built from 13 residues. The V gene's germline CDR1 is SGHRS and CDR2 YFSETQ. V lost 2 bases and J 8 bases, leaving 11 bases between the germline ends. The CDR3 DNA is TGCGCCAGCAGCTTAAGACTAGAGGATGAGCAGTTCTTC. It is translated as CASSLRLEDEQFF.

The chain combines TRBV30 with TRBJ2-7, with 9 bases identical to TRBD2. This CDR3 contains 15 residues. The germline gives CDR1 GTSNPN, CDR2 SVGIG (reference sequence). V lost 2 bases and J lost 0; bases outside the gene matches: 5. In DNA, the CDR3 is TGTGCCTGGAGTAATAGCGGGAGCGGCTCCTACGAGCAGTACTTC. Translating gives CAWSNSGSGSYEQYF.

CDR3 sequence: CASSFGTDFNQPQHF. CDR3 DNA: TGTGCCAGCAGCTTTGGGACAGACTTTAATCAGCCCCAGCATTTT. The rearrangement uses TRBV5-6 and TRBJ1-5; TRBD1 aligns across 7 bases. Trimming at V came to 2 bases and at J to 4 bases, leaving 6 bases not matched to a gene. CDR1 is SGHDT, CDR2 YYEEEE, per germline. The CDR3 has 15 amino acids.

V and J are TRBV28 and TRBJ2-5; no reliable D call. The CDR3 consists of 13 residues. Trimming left V 6 bases short and J 5 bases short, with 13 bases between. Germline loops: CDR1 MDHEN, CDR2 SYDVKM. This CDR3 reads CASSLRKQETQYF. The CDR3 coding sequence is TGTGCCAGCAGCTTGCGGAAGCAGGAGACCCAGTACTTC.

Only one count was recorded for this clone. This rearrangement joins TRBV11-2 to TRBJ2-7; 8 nucleotides agree with TRBD1. The CDR3 totals 17 residues. The V gene's germline CDR1 is SGHAT and CDR2 FQNNGV. V dropped 6 bases and J dropped 6; count of bases not matched to a gene: 19. CDR3: CASSRSVGTGPSPEQYF. The CDR3 coding sequence is TGTGCCAGCAGTCGGTCTGTTGGGACAGGACCCTCCCCCGAGCAGTACTTC.

This chain joins TRBV2 and TRBJ1-5; D unresolved. The CDR3 length is 14 residues. Germline-derived CDR1 and CDR2 are SNHLY and FYNNEI. V was clipped by 5 bases and J by 0 bases, with 8 bases between them. The CDR3 DNA is TGTGCCAGCAGTACGGACTATAGCAATCAGCCCCAGCATTTT. This translates into CASSTDYSNQPQHF.

The V call is TRBV2, the J call TRBJ2-3; possibly TRBD2 for D (6 bases). The CDR3 loop spans 15 amino acids. V dropped 6 bases and J dropped 0 bases, with 13 bases sitting between them. Germline CDR1 SNHLY, CDR2 FYNNEI. The chain's CDR3 is CASSPRAGSTDTQYF. CDR3 DNA: TGTGCCAGCAGCCCGCGGGCGGGGAGCACAGATACGCAGTATTTT. The full variable domain, with the rest looked up from reference TRBV2 and TRBJ2-3, is EPEVTQTPSHQVTQMGQEVILRCVPISNHLYFYWYRQILGQKVEFLVSFYNNEISEKSEIFDDQFSVERPDGSNFTLKIRSTKLEDSAMYFCASSPRAGSTDTQYFGPGTRLTVL.

The chain is built from TRBV19 and TRBJ2-5, with D perhaps TRBD1 (5 bases). Looked up from germline, CDR1 is LNHDA and CDR2 is SQIVND (reference sequence). This CDR3 is 12 amino acids long. Trimming shortened V by 9 bases and J by 2 bases, and 10 bases separated the two germline ends. DNA of the CDR3: TGTGCCAGCTCGACAGCTCAAGAGACCCAGTACTTC. Its protein is CASSTAQETQYF.

The V gene is TRBV2, the J gene TRBJ1-5; D remains unclear. CDR1 is SNHLY and CDR2 is FYNNEI in the germline V gene. V was cut by 7 bases and J by 1 base, with 11 bases left in between. The CDR3 is 14 amino acids. CDR3 bases: TGTGCCAGCAAAGAGGAAGGGAGCAATCAGCCCCAGCATTTT. Protein: CASKEEGSNQPQHF.

The rearrangement uses TRBV2 and TRBJ2-7; a possible D gene is TRBD2 (5 bases). The CDR3 length is 14 residues. Per the germline V gene, CDR1 is SNHLY and CDR2 is FYNNEI. V was cut by 4 bases and J by 4 bases, with 14 bases left in between. The CDR3: CASSGIEGEYEQYF. Written as DNA, the CDR3 is TGTGCCAGCAGTGGCATCGAGGGAGAGTACGAGCAGTACTTC.

This clone occurred once. This chain's CDR3 is CASSYSTGVEKLFF. CDR3 sequence (DNA): TGTGCCAGCAGTTACTCTACAGGGGTTGAAAAACTGTTTTTT. The V gene is TRBV6-6, the J gene TRBJ1-4; 7 nucleotides line up with TRBD1. This CDR3 has 14 residues. Germline V CDR1 and CDR2: MNHNY, SVGAGI (reference sequence). Trimming took 0 bases from V and 7 from J; bases not matched to a gene: 2.

A few counts support this clone. The rearrangement joins TRBV25-1 to TRBJ2-3; TRBD2 matches 8 bases. Per germline, CDR1 MGHDK and CDR2 SYGVNS. J lost 3 bases, V lost 2 bases, and 7 bases had no gene match. The CDR3 contains 16 residues. CDR3 in amino acids: CASSEQRESRTDTQYF. The CDR3 DNA follows: TGTGCCAGCAGTGAACAGCGGGAGAGTAGAACAGATACGCAGTATTTT.

The J gene is TRBJ2-5, the V gene TRBV25-1; tentatively, D is TRBD1 or TRBD2 (6 bases each). The CDR3 totals 17 residues. The germline V gene has CDR1 MGHDK and CDR2 SYGVNS. V was pared by 4 bases and J by 1 base, with 19 bases between. The CDR3 bases are TGTGCCAGCAGTGGGGGGGCGGGTTGGCGTACCCAAGAGACCCAGTACTTC. It translates to CASSGGAGWRTQETQYF.

This chain connects TRBV18 to TRBJ2-7, with TRBD2 matching 9 bases. The CDR3 is 14 amino acids. Trimming at V came to 3 bases and at J to 3 bases, leaving 3 bases not matched to a gene. The germline V gene encodes CDR1 KGHSH and CDR2 LQKENI. The CDR3 sequence: CASSPGTSFYEQYF. The CDR3 DNA is TGTGCCAGCTCACCTGGGACTAGCTTCTACGAGCAGTACTTC.

V gene TRBV16 combines with J gene TRBJ2-5; maybe TRBD1 (6 bases). The CDR3 has 17 amino acids. Germline loops: CDR1 KGHSY, CDR2 FQNENV. Between the trimmed V and J ends, which lost 3 bases and 3 bases, there was a span of 20 bases. The CDR3 here is CASSHGVLGRGEETQYF. CDR3 coding DNA: TGTGCCAGCAGCCACGGTGTTTTGGGCAGGGGAGAAGAGACCCAGTACTTC.

The V gene is TRBV5-5, the J gene TRBJ2-5; D might be TRBD1 (5 bases). Trimming left V 6 bases short and J 0 bases short, with 18 bases between. The CDR3 sequence is 16 residues long. The germline CDR1 and CDR2 sequences are SGHKS and YYEKEE (reference sequence). CDR3 amino acids: CASTPRWGVNQETQYF. The DNA for the CDR3 is TGTGCCAGCACCCCCCGGTGGGGCGTTAACCAAGAGACCCAGTACTTC. The entire variable domain, with the rest obtained from reference TRBV5-5 and TRBJ2-5, is as follows: DAGVTQSPTHLIKTRGQQVTLRCSPISGHKSVSWYQQVLGQGPQFIFQYYEKEERGRGNFPDRFSARQFPNYSSELNVNALLLGDSALYLCASTPRWGVNQETQYFGPGTRLLVL.

This clone was observed once. The chain joins TRBV28 to TRBJ2-5; D remains unclear. Looked up from germline, CDR1 is MDHEN and CDR2 is SYDVKM. V lost 5 bases to trimming and J lost 5 bases, with 15 bases between them. The CDR3 spans 14 residues. CDR3 region: CASSTALEEETQYF. The CDR3 DNA reads TGTGCCAGCAGTACGGCCTTAGAGGAGGAGACCCAGTACTTC.

The V call is TRBV13, the J call TRBJ2-7; weak D call: TRBD1 (7 bases). The CDR3 is made up of 17 amino acids. Germline V gives CDR1 PRHDT, CDR2 FYEKMQ (reference sequence). V was trimmed by 6 bases and J by 2 bases, leaving 23 bases between them. The CDR3, as DNA: TGTGCCAGCAGGTTTAGGGGCGCGGGGACAGTGGCCTACGAGCAGTACTTC. It translates to CASRFRGAGTVAYEQYF.

This clone was observed a single time. This chain links TRBV10-3 with TRBJ1-1; 7 nucleotides match TRBD1. Germline values: CDR1 ENHRY, CDR2 SYGVKD. The CDR3 runs 13 residues. With 5 bases clipped from V and 3 bases from J, the junction kept 3 bases outside the gene matches. CDR3 loop: CAISRTGDTEAFF. DNA for the CDR3: TGTGCCATCAGTAGGACAGGCGACACTGAAGCTTTCTTT.

The chain carries TRBV4-2 and TRBJ2-7, with D possibly being TRBD1 (6 bases). V was cut by 0 bases and J by 2 bases, with 11 bases left in between. CDR1 and CDR2 from the germline V gene are LGHNA and YNFKEQ. This CDR3 contains 15 residues. Written as DNA, the CDR3 is TGTGCCAGCAGCCAAGATAGGGACACCCCCTACGAGCAGTACTTC. Its translation is CASSQDRDTPYEQYF.

The CDR3 protein is CSVSRRGGSGELFF. The CDR3 bases are TGCAGCGTTAGCCGGAGGGGGGGCTCCGGGGAGCTGTTTTTT. The rearrangement links TRBV29-1 to TRBJ2-2; tentative D call: TRBD2 (7 bases). CDR3 length: 14 residues. Trimming shortened V by 5 bases and J by 6 bases, and 16 bases separated the two germline ends. Germline V gives CDR1 SQVTM, CDR2 ANQGSEA.

The V and J genes are TRBV4-3 and TRBJ1-1; D gene ambiguous. Germline CDR1 is LGHNA and CDR2 is YSLEER. The CDR3 length is 13 residues. The V end lost 0 bases, the J end lost 10 bases, and 12 bases lay between the germline ends. In DNA form, the CDR3 reads TGCGCCAGCAGCCAAGAATCGGGTGCCACAGCTTTCTTT. This gives the protein CASSQESGATAFF.

This sequence joins TRBV28 and TRBJ2-7; TRBD1 agrees at 9 bases. This CDR3 is built from 16 residues. The trim removed 2 bases at V and 3 bases at J, leaving 8 bases unmatched. Per the germline V gene, CDR1 is MDHEN and CDR2 is SYDVKM. DNA of the CDR3: TGTGCCAGCAGTTTAATTGGGACAGGGAGGAGCTACGAGCAGTACTTC. It codes for CASSLIGTGRSYEQYF.

This chain joins TRBV13 and TRBJ2-7; TRBD2 matches 7 bases. Germline V gene sequence: CDR1 PRHDT, CDR2 FYEKMQ (reference sequence). The CDR3 loop spans 17 amino acids. V lost 3 bases and J lost 4; bases outside the gene matches: 15. CDR3 bases: TGTGCCAGCAGCTTTAACCGCGGGAGCGGGTCCTTATACGAGCAGTACTTC. Its protein is CASSFNRGSGSLYEQYF.

This clone was observed a handful of times. The V gene is TRBV18, the J gene TRBJ1-3, with D perhaps matching TRBD1 (6 bases). V was trimmed by 5 bases and J by 1 base, leaving 12 bases between them. The germline CDR1 and CDR2 sequences are KGHSH and LQKENI. This CDR3 region has 15 residues. CDR3 protein: CASSNREASGNTIYF. The CDR3 DNA follows: TGTGCCAGCTCAAACAGGGAAGCTTCTGGAAACACCATATATTTT.

The V gene is TRBV30, the J gene TRBJ1-4, with TRBD1 matching 7 bases. CDR3 length equals 15 residues. V trimming: 6 bases; J trimming: 5 bases; junction bases outside the gene matches: 12. Germline values: CDR1 GTSNPN, CDR2 SVGIG (reference sequence). CDR3 sequence reads: CACKPGGQINEKLFF. CDR3 bases: TGTGCCTGCAAGCCCGGGGGACAGATAAATGAAAAACTGTTTTTT.

The V and J genes are TRBV13 and TRBJ2-6; TRBD1 matches at 7 bases. Unmatched junction bases numbered 2, after V lost 3 bases and J lost 0 bases. Germline V CDR1 and CDR2: PRHDT, FYEKMQ (reference sequence). The CDR3 consists of 16 residues. The CDR3 spells CASSLNRGSGANVLTF. The CDR3 nucleotides are TGTGCCAGCAGCTTGAACAGGGGCTCTGGGGCCAACGTCCTGACTTTC.

V and J are TRBV5-1 and TRBJ2-2; D gene uncertain. The length of the CDR3 is 14 residues. Germline-derived CDR1 and CDR2 are SGHRS and YFSETQ. V gave up 0 bases and J gave up 0 bases, with 3 bases separating them. Here the CDR3 DNA reads TGCGCCAGCAGCTTGGGAACGAACACCGGGGAGCTGTTTTTT. Translated, it gives CASSLGTNTGELFF. The full variable domain, in which reference TRBV5-1 and TRBJ2-2 provide the parts outside the CDR3, is KAGVTQTPRYLIKTRGQQVTLSCSPISGHRSVSWYQQTPGQGLQFLFEYFSETQRNKGNFPGRFSGRQFSNSRSEMNVSTLELGDSALYLCASSLGTNTGELFFGEGSRLTVL.

The V gene is TRBV28, the J gene TRBJ1-2, with 9 bases fitting TRBD1. The CDR3 has 12 residues. V was pared by 8 bases and J by 5 bases, with 3 bases of the junction left unmatched. Germline assignment: CDR1 MDHEN and CDR2 SYDVKM. The CDR3 protein is CASRDREYGYTF. The CDR3 nucleotides are TGTGCCAGCCGGGACAGGGAGTATGGCTACACCTTC.

The chain uses TRBV5-1 and TRBJ2-3, with 8 bases lining up with TRBD2. The ends lost 4 bases at V and 3 bases at J; junction bases unmatched: 4. The length of the CDR3 is 14 residues. Germline V gene lookup returns CDR1 SGHRS and CDR2 YFSETQ. The chain's CDR3 is CASSRREGTDTQYF. CDR3 in DNA: TGCGCCAGCAGCCGACGGGAGGGGACAGATACGCAGTATTTT.